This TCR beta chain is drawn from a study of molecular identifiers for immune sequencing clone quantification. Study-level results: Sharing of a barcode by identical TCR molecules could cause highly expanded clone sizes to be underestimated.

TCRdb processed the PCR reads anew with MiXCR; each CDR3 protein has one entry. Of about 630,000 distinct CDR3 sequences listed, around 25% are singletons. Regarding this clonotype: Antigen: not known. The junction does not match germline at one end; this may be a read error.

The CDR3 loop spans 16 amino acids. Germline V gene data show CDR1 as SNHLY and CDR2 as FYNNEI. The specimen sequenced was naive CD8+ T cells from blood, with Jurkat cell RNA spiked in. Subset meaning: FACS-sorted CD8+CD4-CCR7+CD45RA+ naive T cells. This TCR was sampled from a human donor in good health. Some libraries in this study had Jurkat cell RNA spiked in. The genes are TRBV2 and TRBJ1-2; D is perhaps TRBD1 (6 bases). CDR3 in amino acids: CASSAAQGVVGYGYIF. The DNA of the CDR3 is TGTGCCAGCAGCGCGGCACAGGGTGTTGTGGGCTATGGCTACATCTTC.